This T cell receptor beta chain was sequenced during a study of cytomegalovirus exposure and HLA in healthy donors. The overall study: An earlier analysis identified approximately 110 million unique TCR beta sequences in some 180 million T cells. Findings of the study overall: Other equally common chains were less clonally expanded than HLA-associated TCR beta chains, a later analysis showed.

With regard to this clone: The antigen remains unidentified.

Donors consisted of healthy bone marrow donors. CDR3 length equals 16 residues. Germline CDR1 is SGHDN and CDR2 is FVKESK. V was pared by 4 bases and J by 4 bases, with 17 bases between. Primers included in the PCR were 60 Vbeta and 13 Jbeta primers. The repertoire was sequenced with immunoSEQ multiplex PCR; TCRdb's copy has only in-frame clones and lacks some. Among some 270,000 clones, 80% were seen once, and the ten largest hold about 0.3%. The sample consisted of PBMCs. The V gene is TRBV14, the J gene TRBJ2-1, with a tentative D call TRBD1 (5 bases). The TCR was taken from a girl aged 2 to 9 in good health and CMV-seronegative. The CDR3 sequence is CASSPRWGPPYNEQFF. The CDR3 DNA reads as TGTGCCAGCAGCCCCCGCTGGGGCCCCCCTTACAATGAGCAGTTCTTC.